A selection of T cell receptor beta chains follows, all from one sample in a study of identical twins. TCRdb re-called the 5' RACE reads through MiXCR, storing one row per CDR3 protein. The table lists 520,000 or so distinct CDR3 sequences, roughly 21% of them singletons. These same records also appear under a second study, on T cells expressing NK-cell markers.

Material: CD4+ T cells sorted from blood. The receptors derive from a woman aged 18-29 years in good health. CDR3s include the opening cysteine and the closing phenylalanine or tryptophan. A D gene is named only where the DNA matches it firmly. Some rows have no size entry. The others give once, few or many, or a class for an expanded clone.

CDR3,DNA,size,V,D,J
CASSQLTNTEAFF,TGTGCCAGCAGCCAATTAACGAACACTGAAGCTTTCTTT,many,TRBV3-1,.,TRBJ1-1
CASSLGSGTSQETQYF,TGTGCCAGCAGTTTAGGTAGCGGGACATCCCAAGAGACCCAGTACTTC,few,TRBV12-3/TRBV12-4,TRBD2,TRBJ2-5
CASSYHPATNEKLFF,TGCGCCAGCAGCTACCACCCTGCAACTAATGAAAAACTGTTTTTT,many,TRBV5-1,.,TRBJ1-4
CASRGSSVNTGELFF,TGTGCCAGCAGGGGGTCTTCCGTAAACACCGGGGAGCTGTTTTTT,.,TRBV6-1,.,TRBJ2-2
CASSLGRAADTQYF,TGTGCCAGCAGCTTAGGGAGGGCGGCAGATACGCAGTATTTT,.,TRBV7-2,.,TRBJ2-3
CASSYDGVSSYEQYF,TGTGCCAGCAGTTACGACGGGGTAAGCTCCTACGAGCAGTACTTC,.,TRBV6-5,.,TRBJ2-7
CASSLNSWGDQETQYF,TGTGCCAGCAGCTTAAACAGTTGGGGAGACCAAGAGACCCAGTACTTC,few,TRBV7-6,.,TRBJ2-5
CASTPGQIYNEQFF,TGTGCCAGTACCCCGGGACAGATCTACAATGAGCAGTTCTTC,.,TRBV19,TRBD1,TRBJ2-1
CSASVGGHYGYTF,TGCAGTGCTAGCGTGGGGGGCCACTATGGCTACACCTTC,few,TRBV20-1,.,TRBJ1-2
CASSPGNQAFPYGYTF,TGTGCCAGCAGCCCCGGAAACCAGGCGTTCCCCTATGGCTACACCTTC,.,TRBV5-5,.,TRBJ1-2
CASSSWNNEQFF,TGTGCCAGCAGCTCTTGGAATAATGAGCAGTTCTTC,.,TRBV3-1,.,TRBJ2-1
CSALPPLAGEPETQYF,TGCAGTGCCCTACCTCCACTAGCGGGAGAACCAGAAACGCAGTATTTT,.,TRBV20-1,TRBD2,TRBJ2-3
CASSHRLAGGSHTQYF,TGTGCCAGCAGTCACCGACTAGCGGGAGGTTCCCATACGCAGTATTTT,.,TRBV9,TRBD2,TRBJ2-3
CASSGGSAQFF,TGTGCCAGCAGTGGTGGTAGCGCGCAGTTCTTC,.,TRBV2,.,TRBJ2-1
CASSVVDSNEQFF,TGTGCCAGCAGCGTAGTGGACTCCAATGAGCAGTTCTTC,few,TRBV9,.,TRBJ2-1
CASRRQGSTEAFF,TGTGCCAGCAGGCGACAGGGCAGCACTGAAGCTTTCTTT,few,TRBV6-1,TRBD1,TRBJ1-1
CASSVGPTVNTEAFF,TGTGCCAGCAGCGTGGGCCCAACTGTGAACACTGAAGCTTTCTTT,few,TRBV7-2,.,TRBJ1-1
CASSLEARALETQYF,TGTGCCAGCAGCTTAGAGGCTCGGGCGTTGGAGACCCAGTACTTC,many,TRBV7-6,.,TRBJ2-5
CASSPGPFTDTQYF,TGTGCCAGCAGCCCCGGGCCCTTCACAGATACGCAGTATTTT,.,TRBV7-8,.,TRBJ2-3
CSATPGTPYNEQFF,TGCAGTGCTACCCCCGGGACCCCTTACAATGAGCAGTTCTTC,.,TRBV20-1,.,TRBJ2-1
CSAPGLAGVDTQYF,TGCAGTGCGCCCGGCCTAGCGGGAGTAGATACGCAGTATTTT,.,TRBV20-1,TRBD2,TRBJ2-3
CASSPRGSSRTSTDTQYF,TGTGCCAGCAGCCCGAGGGGGTCAAGCAGGACTAGCACAGATACGCAGTATTTT,.,TRBV7-6,.,TRBJ2-3
CAARGRHNEQFF,TGTGCCGCGCGAGGCAGACACAATGAGCAGTTCTTC,.,TRBV19,.,TRBJ2-1
CASSYPGGNYGYTF,TGTGCCAGCAGTTACCCAGGCGGTAACTATGGCTACACCTTC,.,TRBV28,.,TRBJ1-2
CASSYSRTEAFF,TGTGCCAGCAGTTACTCGAGGACTGAAGCTTTCTTT,few,TRBV6-5,.,TRBJ1-1
CSVDHGYPSRETQYF,TGCAGCGTCGATCACGGCTATCCCTCGAGGGAGACCCAGTACTTC,.,TRBV29-1,.,TRBJ2-5
CAIRRIDEQFF,TGTGCCATCAGGAGAATCGATGAGCAGTTCTTC,few,TRBV10-3,.,TRBJ2-1
CSAWTGGGEAFF,TGCAGTGCTTGGACAGGGGGCGGTGAAGCTTTCTTT,.,TRBV20-1,TRBD1,TRBJ1-1
CSTLRDSPTGANVLTF,TGCAGCACACTCCGGGACTCTCCCACTGGGGCCAACGTCCTGACTTTC,few,TRBV20-1,.,TRBJ2-6
CSAISDRESLKLFF,TGCAGTGCTATATCGGACAGGGAGTCTTTAAAACTGTTTTTT,few,TRBV20-1,TRBD1,TRBJ1-4
CASSFRDRGQGAFF,TGTGCCAGCAGCTTCCGGGACAGGGGGCAGGGAGCTTTCTTT,few,TRBV7-9,TRBD1,TRBJ1-1
CAISERGTSGYEQYF,TGTGCCATCAGTGAGCGCGGGACTAGCGGCTACGAGCAGTACTTC,few,TRBV10-3,TRBD2,TRBJ2-7
CASSLYREGAQYF,TGTGCCAGCAGCCTTTACCGGGAGGGAGCGCAGTATTTT,few,TRBV7-2,TRBD2,TRBJ2-3
CASSVGSLGSYNEQFF,TGTGCCAGCAGTGTGGGGTCCCTGGGGTCCTACAATGAGCAGTTCTTC,.,TRBV14,.,TRBJ2-1
CAISENPGELFF,TGTGCCATCAGTGAGAACCCCGGGGAGCTGTTTTTT,.,TRBV10-3,.,TRBJ2-2
CASSLEWFLSPLHF,TGTGCCAGCAGCTTGGAGTGGTTCCTGTCACCCCTCCACTTT,.,TRBV5-6,.,TRBJ1-6
CAIRWGSGEQFF,TGTGCCATCAGGTGGGGATCGGGTGAGCAGTTCTTC,few,TRBV10-3,.,TRBJ2-1
CASSLRPADQPQHF,TGTGCCAGCAGTTTAAGGCCTGCCGATCAGCCCCAGCATTTT,.,TRBV27,.,TRBJ1-5
CASSYSRLLQETQYF,TGTGCCAGCAGTTACTCTAGACTACTACAAGAGACCCAGTACTTC,few,TRBV6-5,.,TRBJ2-5
CASSPDGAEAFF,TGTGCCAGCAGTCCTGACGGGGCGGAAGCTTTCTTT,few,TRBV7-9,.,TRBJ1-1
CASSSNPLQGAGTDTQYF,TGTGCCAGCAGCTCCAATCCCCTCCAGGGGGCGGGCACAGATACGCAGTATTTT,.,TRBV7-3,TRBD1,TRBJ2-3
CASSFELVSDTQYF,TGCGCCAGCAGCTTCGAACTAGTATCGGATACGCAGTATTTT,few,TRBV5-1,.,TRBJ2-3
CSVAPGLGVGNTIYF,TGCAGCGTTGCCCCGGGACTTGGGGTTGGAAACACCATATATTTT,.,TRBV29-1,.,TRBJ1-3
CASSLGQGGREQYF,TGTGCCAGCAGTTTGGGACAGGGAGGGCGCGAGCAGTACTTC,many,TRBV12-3/TRBV12-4,TRBD1,TRBJ2-7
CAGGTSGTHEQYF,TGTGCCGGGGGGACTAGCGGCACGCACGAGCAGTACTTC,few,TRBV3-1,TRBD2,TRBJ2-7
CASSPTSNPYNEQFF,TGTGCCAGCAGCCCGACTAGCAATCCATACAATGAGCAGTTCTTC,.,TRBV12-3/TRBV12-4,TRBD2,TRBJ2-1
CASSYLAGGLAKNIQYF,TGTGCCAGCAGCTATCTAGCGGGGGGGCTAGCCAAAAACATTCAGTACTTC,few,TRBV11-2,TRBD2,TRBJ2-4
CASSQPDRTYEQYF,TGCGCCAGCAGCCAGCCGGACAGGACCTACGAGCAGTACTTC,few,TRBV5-1,TRBD1,TRBJ2-7